This TCR beta chain was retrieved from a study of T-cell memory formation after mild COVID-19. Findings and limits, study-wide: Cross-reactive memory apparently joined, as some responding clones appeared in pre-infection memory. Most CD4+ clones that shrank were in CM and EM, while CD8+ ones turned up in EMRA.

The authors produced TCR alpha and TCR beta cDNA libraries with sample barcodes and UMIs by 5'RACE using constant-segment primers. TCRdb itself ran the 5' RACE reads through MiXCR, one entry per CDR3 protein. The profile covers 110,000 to 150,000 distinct CDR3 sequences, with about 23% appearing a single time and approximately 24% taken by the ten largest. A word on this clonotype: Its antigen remains unknown.

This clonotype was sampled from an adult woman who had mild COVID-19 (a few samples of this study predate the infection). Cell type and time point are not known. The sequenced material came from PBMCs or a T cell subset sorted from them (not recorded which).

CDR3 sequence (DNA): TGTGCCAGCAGTCGGACGCCGAATGAGCAGTTCTTC. Encoded protein: CASSRTPNEQFF. The chain joins TRBV27 to TRBJ2-1; the D is unclear. The CDR3 sequence is 12 residues long. Germline loops: CDR1 MNHEY, CDR2 SMNVEV (reference sequence). Deletions cut 5 bases from V and 7 bases from J, with 9 bases between.